Following are 19 T cell receptor beta chains from one sample sequenced in a study of shared clonotypes between healthy human individuals. The protocol was immunoSEQ multiplex PCR, while the TCRdb copy is restricted to in-frame clones and leaves out a portion. This sample has 2 million to 2.5 million clones, with over 85% found just once. What was sequenced was naive CD4+ T cells from PBMCs. Subset of the sample: CD45RA+ positively selected. These receptors all come from a man younger than 35 in good health. Some clones in this sample may be carry-over from other donors' samples.

The V and J genes are TRBV7-2 and TRBJ1-1; 8 nucleotides match TRBD1. There are 14 residues in the CDR3. Germline V gives CDR1 SGHTA, CDR2 FQGNSA. Trimming cost V 2 bases and J 4 bases; bases outside gene matches: 3. In DNA, the CDR3 is TGTGCCAGCAGCTTAAAGACAGGGGTCACTGAAGCTTTCTTT. It is translated as CASSLKTGVTEAFF.

V and J are TRBV7-2 and TRBJ2-1; D might be TRBD2 (6 bases). This CDR3 has 16 amino acids. CDR1 is SGHTA, CDR2 FQGNSA, per germline. Trimming stripped 4 bases from V and 3 bases from J, with 16 bases between. This CDR3 reads CASSSRGYGYYNEQFF. The CDR3 DNA is TGTGCCAGCAGCTCCCGGGGGTACGGCTACTACAATGAGCAGTTCTTC.

As concerns this clone: This CDR3 is also generated by other DNA sequences in the sample. The chain recombines TRBV2 with TRBJ2-7; 7 bases fit TRBD1. V was clipped by 2 bases and J by 3 bases; unmatched bases: 4. The CDR3 consists of 14 residues. Germline V CDR1 and CDR2: SNHLY, FYNNEI. CDR3 DNA: TGTGCCAGCAGTGAACAGGGACAGCACTACGAGCAGTACTTC. It yields the protein CASSEQGQHYEQYF.

About this clone itself: Different DNA sequences within this sample yield the same CDR3. The V call is TRBV6-1, the J call TRBJ1-5, with D uncertain. CDR3 length equals 11 residues. Germline CDR1 reads MNHNS; CDR2 reads SASEGT. V was cut by 4 bases and J by 4 bases, with 2 bases left in between. The CDR3 here is CASSGNQPQHF. DNA for the CDR3: TGTGCCAGCAGTGGGAATCAGCCCCAGCATTTT.

The chain uses TRBV6-5 and TRBJ1-1; no reliable D call. V lost 6 bases and J lost 4, with 9 bases in between. The CDR3 is 12 amino acids. From germline, CDR1 is MNHEY and CDR2 SVGAGI. The CDR3 DNA is TGTGCCAGCAGGAGCACAGCCACTGAAGCTTTCTTT. The encoded protein is CASRSTATEAFF.

Worth noting for this clone: Additional DNA sequences in this sample encode the identical CDR3. The chain uses TRBV7-2 and TRBJ1-2, with D possibly being TRBD1 (5 bases). With 0 bases removed from V and 7 bases from J, the gap between germline ends came to 9 bases. CDR3 length equals 13 residues. Germline V CDR1 and CDR2: SGHTA, FQGNSA. The CDR3 bases are TGTGCCAGCAGCTTAGCAGGGACGGCTGGCTACACCTTC. This encodes CASSLAGTAGYTF.

This chain connects TRBV30 to TRBJ2-7, with D tentatively TRBD2 (7 bases). CDR1 GTSNPN and CDR2 SVGIG come from the germline V gene (reference sequence). Trimming stripped 2 bases from V and 6 bases from J, with 14 bases between. CDR3 length: 13 residues. CDR3 sequence: CAWSPSRGGEQYF. CDR3 coding DNA: TGTGCCTGGAGTCCCTCGAGGGGGGGCGAGCAGTACTTC.

The chain links TRBV18 to TRBJ2-7; TRBD1 matches at 7 bases. J lost 5 bases, V lost 2 bases, and 9 bases had no gene match. Looked up from germline, CDR1 is KGHSH and CDR2 is LQKENI. This CDR3 has 15 residues. This CDR3 reads CASSPRTGVGDEQYF. The CDR3 nucleotides read TGTGCCAGCTCACCAAGGACAGGTGTCGGAGACGAGCAGTACTTC.

The chain recombines TRBV7-2 with TRBJ2-2; TRBD1 matches 7 bases. Germline V CDR1 and CDR2: SGHTA, FQGNSA. This CDR3 is built from 15 residues. The V segment lost 5 bases and the J segment 2 bases; nucleotides outside the gene matches: 5. The chain's CDR3 is CASSKRTGNTGELFF. In DNA, the CDR3 is TGTGCCAGCAGCAAAAGGACAGGAAACACCGGGGAGCTGTTTTTT. Full variable domain (remainder filled in from reference TRBV7-2 and TRBJ2-2): GAGVSQSPSNKVTEKGKDVELRCDPISGHTALYWYRQSLGQGLEFLIYFQGNSAPDKSGLPSDRFSAERTGGSVSTLTIQRTQQEDSAVYLCASSKRTGNTGELFFGEGSRLTVL.

V usage is TRBV5-6 and J usage is TRBJ1-3, with D unresolved. The CDR3 extends over 15 amino acids. Trimming left V 2 bases short and J 4 bases short, with 13 bases between. Germline V gene sequence: CDR1 SGHDT, CDR2 YYEEEE. The CDR3 loop is CASSFYQVAGNTIYF. The CDR3 DNA sequence: TGTGCCAGCAGCTTCTATCAGGTTGCAGGAAACACCATATATTTT.

The chain recombines TRBV19 with TRBJ2-1; 8 bases line up with TRBD1. Germline CDR1 LNHDA, CDR2 SQIVND (reference sequence). The V and J ends lost 4 bases and 4 bases, in that order; junction bases with no gene match: 3. CDR3 length: 14 residues. For the CDR3, the DNA is TGTGCCAGTAGTAGACAGGGGCCGTACAATGAGCAGTTCTTC. Protein: CASSRQGPYNEQFF.

The chain employs TRBV19 and TRBJ2-7, with a possible D match to TRBD2 (6 bases). V was pared by 1 base and J by 2 bases, with 18 bases between. The germline V gene encodes CDR1 LNHDA and CDR2 SQIVND (reference sequence). The CDR3 runs to 17 residues. CDR3 residues: CASSIAAGWQATYEQYF. DNA for the CDR3: TGTGCCAGTAGTATAGCCGCGGGGTGGCAGGCCACCTACGAGCAGTACTTC.

A note on this clone: The sample holds other DNA sequences that translate to the same CDR3. The chain joins TRBV18 to TRBJ2-3; D unclear. V lost 3 bases to trimming and J lost 1 base, with 8 bases between them. This CDR3 region has 14 residues. The V gene's germline CDR1 is KGHSH and CDR2 LQKENI. CDR3 bases: TGTGCCAGCTCACCCTCACAAGGCACAGATACGCAGTATTTT. It codes for CASSPSQGTDTQYF.

The V call is TRBV9, the J call TRBJ2-5; possibly TRBD2 for D (7 bases). The ends were cut back, 4 bases at V and 3 bases at J, with 13 bases in the middle. Germline CDR1 reads SGDLS; CDR2 reads YYNGEE. The length of the CDR3 is 14 residues. Here the CDR3 reads CASSRKGGEETQYF. The DNA of the CDR3 is TGTGCCAGCAGCCGGAAAGGGGGGGAAGAGACCCAGTACTTC.

V and J are TRBV7-2 and TRBJ2-2; no clear D gene. Per the germline V gene, CDR1 is SGHTA and CDR2 is FQGNSA. The CDR3 has 17 amino acids. Trimming shortened V by 2 bases and J by 2 bases, and 15 bases separated the two germline ends. The CDR3 sequence: CASSLPLSAENTGELFF. The CDR3 DNA sequence: TGTGCCAGCAGCTTACCACTCTCTGCGGAAAACACCGGGGAGCTGTTTTTT. The whole variable domain, remainder taken from reference TRBV7-2 and TRBJ2-2, is GAGVSQSPSNKVTEKGKDVELRCDPISGHTALYWYRQSLGQGLEFLIYFQGNSAPDKSGLPSDRFSAERTGGSVSTLTIQRTQQEDSAVYLCASSLPLSAENTGELFFGEGSRLTVL.

This clone was observed a single time. The V and J genes are TRBV29-1 and TRBJ2-5; D gene uncertain. V dropped 6 bases and J dropped 5 bases, with 13 bases sitting between them. CDR1 and CDR2 from the germline V gene are SQVTM and ANQGSEA. The CDR3 length is 12 residues. For the CDR3, the DNA is TGCAGCGTCCAGAGTCTCCGGGAGACCCAGTACTTC. This encodes CSVQSLRETQYF. Drawing the rest from reference TRBV29-1 and TRBJ2-5, the complete variable domain is SAVISQKPSRDICQRGTSLTIQCQVDSQVTMMFWYRQQPGQSLTLIATANQGSEATYESGFVIDKFPISRPNLTFSTLTVSNMSPEDSSIYLCSVQSLRETQYFGPGTRLLVL.

J is TRBJ2-7 and V is TRBV29-1; possibly TRBD1 or TRBD2 for D (6 bases each). The CDR3 length is 14 residues. CDR1 and CDR2 (germline): SQVTM, ANQGSEA. The V gene lost 6 bases and the J gene lost 0 bases, with 15 bases spanning the gap. In DNA, the CDR3 is TGCAGCGTGGGGGGCAGAGGGCGCTCCTACGAGCAGTACTTC. It yields the protein CSVGGRGRSYEQYF.

This chain connects TRBV6-6 to TRBJ2-7, with 7 bases that match TRBD1. Looked up from germline, CDR1 is MNHNY and CDR2 is SVGAGI (reference sequence). The V gene end was trimmed by 5 bases and the J gene end by 4 bases; junction bases not matched to a gene: 8. The CDR3 length is 14 residues. The CDR3 region has the DNA TGTGCCAGCAGTAGTCCCTCAGGGGGTTACGAGCAGTACTTC. Residues: CASSSPSGGYEQYF.

The chain links TRBV5-6 to TRBJ2-3; 9 positions agree with TRBD2. V was clipped by 1 base and J by 2 bases; unmatched bases: 5. The CDR3 runs 16 residues. Germline values: CDR1 SGHDT, CDR2 YYEEEE. The CDR3 nucleotides are TGTGCCAGCAGCTTGTACCTAGCGGGAAACACAGATACGCAGTATTTT. Encoded protein: CASSLYLAGNTDTQYF. The whole variable domain, remainder taken from reference TRBV5-6 and TRBJ2-3, is DAGVTQSPTHLIKTRGQQVTLRCSPKSGHDTVSWYQQALGQGPQFIFQYYEEEERQRGNFPDRFSGHQFPNYSSELNVNALLLGDSALYLCASSLYLAGNTDTQYFGPGTRLTVL.